Listed here are 29 T cell receptor beta chains from one sample, sequenced in a study of T-cell memory formation after mild COVID-19. MiXCR, run by TCRdb on the 5' RACE reads, gives a single entry per CDR3 protein. Of fewer than 90,000 distinct CDR3 sequences listed, around 13% were seen once; the top ten hold 40% to 45%. Sequenced: PBMCs or a T cell subset sorted from them (not recorded which). These receptor sequences come from a man aged 18 to 29 who had mild COVID-19 (a few samples of this study predate the infection). Cell type and time point are not known.

This chain joins TRBV5-6 and TRBJ2-3; either TRBD1 or TRBD2 may fit D (5 bases each). Trimming took off 4 bases at V and 2 bases at J, with 17 bases between the two ends. CDR1 and CDR2 from the germline V gene are SGHDT and YYEEEE. The CDR3 spans 16 residues. CDR3 in amino acids: CASSPEGRQSTDTQYF. In nucleotides, the CDR3 is TGTGCCAGCAGCCCTGAGGGGCGGCAGTCCACAGATACGCAGTATTTT.

The chain joins TRBV5-5 to TRBJ2-7, with D possibly TRBD2 on 5 matching bases. The length of the CDR3 is 15 residues. Germline assignment: CDR1 SGHKS and CDR2 YYEKEE (reference sequence). Between the trimmed V and J ends, which lost 5 bases and 0 bases, there was a span of 15 bases. CDR3 sequence reads: CASRPLGTSSYEQYF. The CDR3, as DNA: TGTGCCAGCAGACCCCTAGGAACTAGCTCCTACGAGCAGTACTTC.

This clonotype appeared many times. The chain employs TRBV12-3 or TRBV12-4 and TRBJ2-4; D gene uncertain. CDR3 size: 15 residues. V lost 4 bases and J lost 0, with 10 bases in between. CDR3: CASSSANLAKNIQYF. CDR3 bases: TGTGCCAGCAGTTCGGCAAATCTAGCCAAAAACATTCAGTACTTC.

This clonotype was observed a handful of times. This chain joins TRBV29-1 and TRBJ2-1; D tentatively fits TRBD1 or TRBD2 (5 bases each). The CDR3 covers 12 residues. The V end was cut by 8 bases, the J end by 5 bases, with 13 bases between. Germline V gives CDR1 SQVTM, CDR2 ANQGSEA. As DNA, the CDR3 is TGCAGCCGGGACGGGGATGACAATGAGCAGTTCTTC. This sequence encodes CSRDGDDNEQFF.

This clonotype came up a few times. V and J are TRBV2 and TRBJ1-2; 9 bases match TRBD1. The CDR3 runs 16 residues. Per germline, CDR1 SNHLY and CDR2 FYNNEI. Germline trimming cut 3 bases from V and 2 bases from J; bases unmatched to any gene: 7. The CDR3 is CASSDPGQGLNYGYTF. The CDR3 region has the DNA TGTGCCAGCAGTGACCCCGGACAGGGGTTAAACTATGGCTACACCTTC.

The V call is TRBV7-9, the J call TRBJ1-2, with D hard to call. V lost 0 bases and J 4 bases, leaving 15 bases between the germline ends. Germline-derived CDR1 and CDR2 are SEHNR and FQNEAQ (reference sequence). The length of the CDR3 is 16 residues. CDR3 amino acids: CASSLAGSSTLYGYTF. CDR3 bases: TGTGCCAGCAGCTTAGCGGGCAGCAGTACACTCTATGGCTACACCTTC.

V usage is TRBV9 and J usage is TRBJ2-1, with D hard to call. The CDR3 runs 12 residues. V lost 4 bases and J lost 6, with 8 bases in between. The germline gives CDR1 SGDLS, CDR2 YYNGEE. CDR3 amino acids: CASSSGGNEQFF. In DNA, the CDR3 is TGTGCCAGCAGCTCAGGTGGCAATGAGCAGTTCTTC.

Points on this clonotype: One junction end disagrees with the germline gene, perhaps due to a read error. V is TRBV11-2 and J is TRBJ1-2; 8 bases are a match to TRBD1. The CDR3 has 15 residues. Germline V CDR1 and CDR2: SGHAT, FQNNGV. The CDR3 DNA sequence: TGTGCCAGCAGCATAGAGCGGCCAGGGGGCGCTGGCTACACCTTC. Translating gives CASSIERPGGAGYTF.

The chain links TRBV27 to TRBJ1-2, with 7 bases aligning to TRBD1. This CDR3 spans 13 amino acids. V gave up 6 bases and J gave up 8 bases; unmatched junction bases: 9. In germline, CDR1 is MNHEY, CDR2 SMNVEV (reference sequence). The chain's CDR3 is CASRVTGKNGYTF. The DNA of the CDR3 is TGTGCCAGCAGGGTGACAGGGAAGAACGGCTACACCTTC.

The DNA of the CDR3 is TGTGCCAGCAGCTCTGGACAGGGGATGGATGAGCAGTTCTTC. Encoded protein: CASSSGQGMDEQFF. The chain links TRBV12-3 or TRBV12-4 to TRBJ2-1; TRBD1 agrees at 9 bases. J gave up 8 bases and V 6 bases, and 8 bases lay outside the gene matches. The CDR3 spans 14 residues.

In this sample, this clonotype turned up a few times. Here the CDR3 reads CASSIGSGGSTEAFF. The CDR3 nucleotides are TGTGCCAGTAGTATAGGCTCAGGGGGGAGCACTGAAGCTTTCTTT. V and J are TRBV19 and TRBJ1-1, with 7 nucleotides matching TRBD1. The CDR3 has 15 residues. In germline, CDR1 is LNHDA, CDR2 SQIVND (reference sequence). V dropped 1 base and J dropped 4; count of bases not matched to a gene: 6. Based on the CDR3 plus reference TRBV19 and TRBJ1-1, the full variable domain is DGGITQSPKYLFRKEGQNVTLSCEQNLNHDAMYWYRQDPGQGLRLIYYSQIVNDFQKGDIAEGYSVSREKKESFPLTVTSAQKNPTAFYLCASSIGSGGSTEAFFGQGTRLTVV.

This chain links TRBV20-1 with TRBJ2-3; 8 bases agree with TRBD2. The V gene's germline CDR1 is DFQATT and CDR2 SNEGSKA (reference sequence). The CDR3 runs to 14 residues. With 4 bases clipped from V and 0 bases from J, the junction kept 3 bases outside the gene matches. CDR3 sequence (DNA): TGCAGTGCTACCATAGCGGGGAGCACAGATACGCAGTATTTT. It translates to CSATIAGSTDTQYF.

This clonotype was detected a few times. V usage is TRBV5-5 and J usage is TRBJ2-5; D possibly corresponds to TRBD1 (6 bases). Germline V gene lookup returns CDR1 SGHKS and CDR2 YYEKEE (reference sequence). Trimming pared 4 bases from V and 1 base from J, leaving 8 bases between. The CDR3 consists of 13 residues. The chain's CDR3 is CASSGDIQETQYF. The DNA of the CDR3 is TGTGCCAGCAGCGGGGACATCCAAGAGACCCAGTACTTC. Complete variable domain (other parts from reference TRBV5-5 and TRBJ2-5): DAGVTQSPTHLIKTRGQQVTLRCSPISGHKSVSWYQQVLGQGPQFIFQYYEKEERGRGNFPDRFSARQFPNYSSELNVNALLLGDSALYLCASSGDIQETQYFGPGTRLLVL.

This chain connects TRBV6-1 to TRBJ1-2; TRBD1 agrees at 10 bases. CDR3 length: 16 residues. Per germline, CDR1 MNHNS and CDR2 SASEGT. Germline trimming cut 7 bases from V and 6 bases from J; bases unmatched to any gene: 14. This CDR3 is CASTGTGEGYIHGYTF. The CDR3 DNA reads as TGTGCCAGCACCGGGACAGGGGAAGGCTATATACATGGCTACACCTTC.

The chain couples TRBV6-5 to TRBJ2-5, with 10 bases that match TRBD1. Germline V gene sequence: CDR1 MNHEY, CDR2 SVGAGI. CDR3 size: 18 residues. V gave up 1 base and J gave up 4 bases; unmatched junction bases: 12. For the CDR3, the DNA is TGTGCCAGCAGTTACTGGGTGGTGGACAGGGGGGATCGAGAGACCCAGTACTTC. It specifies CASSYWVVDRGDRETQYF.

This clonotype was observed a few times. V usage is TRBV9 and J usage is TRBJ1-2; D perhaps matches TRBD1 (5 bases). Germline values: CDR1 SGDLS, CDR2 YYNGEE. The CDR3 is 12 amino acids. V shed 2 bases and J shed 7 bases, with 9 bases lying between them. CDR3 bases: TGTGCCAGCAGCGTGGCAGGGAGTGGCTACACCTTC. Translation: CASSVAGSGYTF.

This clonotype appeared a few times. The gene calls are TRBV29-1 and TRBJ2-3; TRBD2 agrees at 14 bases. The CDR3 is made up of 15 amino acids. V was clipped by 4 bases and J by 6 bases; unmatched bases: 6. CDR1 and CDR2 (germline): SQVTM, ANQGSEA. CDR3: CSVVGLAGVRDTQYF. The DNA of the CDR3 is TGCAGCGTTGTGGGACTAGCGGGGGTCAGGGATACGCAGTATTTT.

The V call is TRBV7-9, the J call TRBJ2-1; D might be TRBD2 (5 bases). This CDR3 has 16 residues. V shed 5 bases and J shed 2 bases, with 16 bases lying between them. In germline, CDR1 is SEHNR, CDR2 FQNEAQ (reference sequence). DNA for the CDR3: TGTGCCAGCAGCGCGAAGACTACCTGGGCCTACAATGAGCAGTTCTTC. Protein product: CASSAKTTWAYNEQFF.

This chain links TRBV6-1 with TRBJ1-1; D not certain. The CDR3 runs to 13 residues. V lost 8 bases, J lost 1 base, and 11 bases lay in between. Germline assignment: CDR1 MNHNS and CDR2 SASEGT. The CDR3 spells CASLRGTNTEAFF. As DNA, the CDR3 is TGTGCCAGCCTCCGGGGTACGAACACTGAAGCTTTCTTT.

This clonotype has a handful of counts. J is TRBJ1-3 and V is TRBV2, with 7 bases aligning to TRBD1. The CDR3 totals 17 residues. Germline loops: CDR1 SNHLY, CDR2 FYNNEI. V lost 4 bases, J lost 3 bases, and 12 bases stayed unmatched. The CDR3: CASSVGRGRLYGNTIYF. Here the CDR3 DNA reads TGTGCCAGCAGTGTTGGCAGGGGGAGGTTATATGGAAACACCATATATTTT.

In DNA form, the CDR3 reads TGCAGCGTTTACGAGGTAGGGTCAGATACGCAGTATTTT. Its protein product is CSVYEVGSDTQYF. The chain has TRBV29-1 and TRBJ2-3; D is unclear. This CDR3 is built from 13 residues. Germline CDR1 is SQVTM and CDR2 is ANQGSEA. V lost 5 bases to trimming and J lost 4 bases, with 13 bases between them.

V and J are TRBV7-9 and TRBJ1-3; D is possibly TRBD1 (6 bases). Per germline, CDR1 SEHNR and CDR2 FQNEAQ (reference sequence). The CDR3 is 14 amino acids. V lost 4 bases and J 8 bases, leaving 15 bases between the germline ends. The CDR3, as DNA: TGTGCCAGCAGCTGGGACATGTCCGGGGACACCATATATTTT. Its translation is CASSWDMSGDTIYF.

The V call is TRBV2, the J call TRBJ2-7; the match to TRBD1 covers 8 bases. Germline lookup yields CDR1 SNHLY and CDR2 FYNNEI. The V segment lost 4 bases and the J segment 0 bases; nucleotides outside the gene matches: 20. The CDR3 extends over 20 amino acids. The CDR3 region has the DNA TGTGCCAGCAGTGGACCTCCCGGAAAAGGACAGGGCCTAAGCTCCTACGAGCAGTACGTC. It encodes CASSGPPGKGQGLSSYEQYV.

The chain combines TRBV24-1 with TRBJ1-1; 11 bases are shared with TRBD1. V shed 8 bases and J 5 bases; nucleotides not matched to a gene: 6. The CDR3 length is 14 residues. The germline CDR1 and CDR2 sequences are KGHDR and SFDVKD. The CDR3 loop reads CATTEGQGETEAFF. Written as DNA, the CDR3 is TGTGCCACCACCGAGGGACAGGGGGAAACTGAAGCTTTCTTT.

This clonotype was picked up many times. The chain joins TRBV6-2 or TRBV6-3 to TRBJ2-5, with a weak D call TRBD2 (6 bases). Trimming cost V 2 bases and J 2 bases, with 12 bases left between them. The CDR3 extends over 15 amino acids. Germline V gene data show CDR1 as MNHEY and CDR2 as SVGEGT. This CDR3 is CASSYGAGTQETQYF. CDR3 sequence (DNA): TGTGCCAGCAGTTACGGGGCGGGAACACAAGAGACCCAGTACTTC.

The table lists this clonotype with many counts. The chain uses TRBV7-9 and TRBJ2-3; 8 bases line up with TRBD1. The CDR3 consists of 14 residues. The J segment lost 5 bases and the V segment lost 7 bases, leaving 8 bases of the junction unmatched. Germline CDR1 SEHNR, CDR2 FQNEAQ (reference sequence). Here the CDR3 reads CASIPTGEEDTQYF. The DNA of the CDR3 is TGTGCCAGCATCCCGACAGGGGAAGAAGATACGCAGTATTTT.

This clonotype occurred a few times. The rearrangement links TRBV27 to TRBJ2-1; 12 nucleotides align to TRBD2. The V gene end was trimmed by 4 bases and the J gene end by 8 bases; junction bases not matched to a gene: 3. Germline V gives CDR1 MNHEY, CDR2 SMNVEV (reference sequence). The CDR3 has 14 amino acids. The CDR3 region is CASSSRLAGDEQFF. The DNA of the CDR3 is TGTGCCAGCAGTTCCCGACTAGCGGGGGATGAGCAGTTCTTC.

This clonotype came up many times. The V call is TRBV20-1, the J call TRBJ1-2; 7 positions agree with TRBD1. In germline, CDR1 is DFQATT, CDR2 SNEGSKA (reference sequence). J was trimmed by 4 bases and V by 5 bases; bases with no gene match: 7. This CDR3 comprises 13 residues. As DNA, the CDR3 is TGCAGTGCTCCCGACAGGGACCTCTATGGCTACACCTTC. Translated, it gives CSAPDRDLYGYTF.

The genes are TRBV29-1 and TRBJ2-2; D tentatively reads TRBD1 or TRBD2 (6 bases each). This CDR3 is built from 15 residues. The germline V and J ends were trimmed by 4 bases and 6 bases, with 18 bases remaining between them. Germline CDR1 is SQVTM and CDR2 is ANQGSEA. The CDR3 is CSVGKGGKAAGELFF. The CDR3 region has the DNA TGCAGCGTTGGAAAGGGGGGAAAGGCGGCCGGGGAGCTGTTTTTT.